These T cell receptor beta chains were read from a single sample in a study of cytomegalovirus exposure and HLA in healthy donors. Sequencing was performed with immunoSEQ multiplex PCR; in TCRdb, only in-frame clones are kept and a portion is missing. Seen here are around 130,000 clones, around 75% observed once, and the top ten hold approximately 1.6%. The specimen was PBMCs. All receptors derive from a woman in her 30s in good health and CMV-seronegative. Each CDR3 is given with its conserved first and last residue. A D gene is named only where the DNA matches it firmly. A row's size may be missing; if present it is once, few, many or a size class.

>-|14|TRBJ1-5|-|TRBV2
CASSEAAEDQPQHF
TGTGCCAGCAGTGAAGCGGCAGAGGATCAGCCCCAGCATTTT
>-|14|TRBJ2-5|few|TRBV11-2
CASSLQGLEETQYF
TGTGCCAGCAGCTTGCAGGGTCTGGAGGAGACCCAGTACTTC
>-|14|TRBJ2-7|-|TRBV9
CASSVGEFTYEQYF
TGTGCCAGCAGCGTAGGGGAGTTTACCTACGAGCAGTACTTC
>-|15|TRBJ1-6|-|TRBV5-6
CASSSQALASSPLHF
TGTGCCAGCAGCTCACAGGCCCTGGCGAGTTCACCCCTCCACTTT
>TRBD2|16|TRBJ2-1|-|TRBV18
CASSPRGTSGGNEQFF
TGTGCCAGCTCACCCCGTGGGACTAGCGGGGGTAATGAGCAGTTCTTC
>TRBD1|15|TRBJ2-3|-|TRBV11-2
CASSLGTGITDTQYF
TGTGCCAGCAGTTTAGGGACAGGGATCACAGATACGCAGTATTTT
>TRBD2|16|TRBJ2-1|-|TRBV6-1
CASSEREAGAYNEQFF
TGTGCCAGCAGTGAAAGGGAGGCGGGAGCGTACAATGAGCAGTTCTTC
>-|14|TRBJ2-7|-|TRBV6-5
CASSYSPGDYEQYF
TGTGCCAGCAGTTACTCCCCGGGAGACTACGAGCAGTACTTC
>TRBD1|15|TRBJ1-1|-|TRBV7-6
CASSSRPGGETEAFF
TGTGCCAGCAGCTCCCGTCCAGGGGGCGAGACTGAAGCTTTCTTT
>-|15|TRBJ1-3|-|TRBV6-1
CASSEALGERNTIYF
TGTGCCAGCAGTGAAGCTCTAGGGGAAAGAAACACCATATATTTT
>-|16|TRBJ2-3|-|TRBV9
CASSVSLGTSTDTQYF
TGTGCCAGCAGCGTATCCTTGGGGACTAGCACAGATACGCAGTATTTT
>TRBD2|16|TRBJ2-1|few|TRBV5-1
CASSLGYQREYNEQFF
TGCGCCAGCAGCTTGGGTTACCAGCGGGAGTACAATGAGCAGTTCTTC
>-|15|TRBJ2-1|-|TRBV5-4
CASTFSPEGYNEQFF
TGTGCCAGCACCTTCAGCCCCGAGGGTTACAATGAGCAGTTCTTC
>-|14|TRBJ1-1|-|TRBV6-1
CASNRDRKDDEAFF
TGTGCCAGCAACCGTGACAGGAAGGACGATGAAGCTTTCTTT
>-|13|TRBJ1-4|-|TRBV29-1
CSAIEGTNEKLFF
TGCAGCGCTATAGAGGGTACTAATGAAAAACTGTTTTTT
>TRBD2|18|TRBJ2-2|-|TRBV7-2
CASSRRGSGSWGTGELFF
TGTGCCAGCAGCCGCCGAGGTAGCGGGAGCTGGGGGACCGGGGAGCTGTTTTTT
>-|17|TRBJ2-7|-|TRBV28
CASSLFRDWSKIYEQYF
TGTGCCAGCAGTTTATTCCGGGACTGGAGTAAAATCTACGAGCAGTACTTC
>-|14|TRBJ2-3|once|TRBV28
CATTPTLTSRTQYF
TGTGCCACTACGCCAACTTTGACTAGTCGCACGCAGTATTTT